Here is one T cell receptor (beta chain) with its context. The sample originates from a study of blood T cell repertoires in COVID-19. Study-wide background: From the United States, Italy and Spain came samples of acute and convalescent COVID-19.

Per the study methods: The authors estimated nucleated cell counts from reference gene primer amplification. The table came from immunoSEQ multiplex PCR; TCRdb's copy has only in-frame clones and leaves some out. The V and J calls and clone size come from that table; D and trimming were worked out from the DNA. The sample shows some 400,000 clones, 90% to 95% of them seen only once. Germline V CDR1 and CDR2: SGHRS, YFSETQ. The junction had 4 bases not matched to a gene; V was cut back by 0 bases and J by 4 bases. The CDR3 totals 15 residues. Participants came from roughly 25 US areas, aged roughly 18 to 95 years. Cohorts were determined from participant-reported clinical history.

This clonotype originated in a woman between 40 and 50 years old who had been exposed to COVID-19. Sample: PBMCs or T cells enriched from blood (not recorded which). V gene TRBV5-1 combines with J gene TRBJ2-1; 7 nucleotides agree with TRBD1. The CDR3 sequence is CASSLDGTEYNEQFF. CDR3 in DNA: TGCGCCAGCAGCTTGGATGGGACAGAATACAATGAGCAGTTCTTC. The variable domain in full, with the rest retrieved from reference TRBV5-1 and TRBJ2-1, is KAGVTQTPRYLIKTRGQQVTLSCSPISGHRSVSWYQQTPGQGLQFLFEYFSETQRNKGNFPGRFSGRQFSNSRSEMNVSTLELGDSALYLCASSLDGTEYNEQFFGPGTRLTVL.